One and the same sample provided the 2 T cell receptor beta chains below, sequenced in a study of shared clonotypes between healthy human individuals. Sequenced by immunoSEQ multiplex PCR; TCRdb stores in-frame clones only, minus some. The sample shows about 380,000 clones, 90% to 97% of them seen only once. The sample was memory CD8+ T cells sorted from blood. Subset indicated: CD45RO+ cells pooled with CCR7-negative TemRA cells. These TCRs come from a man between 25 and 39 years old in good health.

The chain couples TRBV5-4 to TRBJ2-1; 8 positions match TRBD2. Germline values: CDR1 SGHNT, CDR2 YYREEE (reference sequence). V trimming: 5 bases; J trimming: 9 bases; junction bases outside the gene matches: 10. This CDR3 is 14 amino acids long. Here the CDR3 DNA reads TGTGCCAGCAGTCCCGGGACTAGAGTCACTGAGCAGTTCTTC. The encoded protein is CASSPGTRVTEQFF.

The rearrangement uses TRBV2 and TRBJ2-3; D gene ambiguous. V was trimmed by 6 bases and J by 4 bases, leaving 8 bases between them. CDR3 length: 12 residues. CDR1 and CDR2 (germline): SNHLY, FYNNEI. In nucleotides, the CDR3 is TGTGCCAGCAGGACTCGTGCAGATACGCAGTATTTT. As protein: CASRTRADTQYF.